A selection of T cell receptor beta chains follows, all from one sample in a study of blood T cell repertoires in COVID-19. Sequenced by immunoSEQ multiplex PCR; TCRdb stores in-frame clones only, minus some. This sample carries approximately 67,000 clones, 80% to 95% of them seen once, and the ten largest clones take approximately 4.8%. Sequencing used peripheral blood. Every receptor here comes from a woman in her fifties or sixties with active COVID-19. CDR3s include the opening cysteine and the closing phenylalanine or tryptophan. The D gene is left open where the match is weak. Clone size is stated in some rows and not others, as once, few, many or a class when expanded.

V	size	J	D	CDR3	DNA
TRBV7-9	.	TRBJ1-2	TRBD1	CASSPPLRDRPYGYTF	TGTGCCAGCAGCCCCCCCCTGAGGGACAGACCCTATGGCTACACCTTC
TRBV5-1	.	TRBJ2-2	TRBD1	CASKFTGALGELFF	TGCGCCAGCAAATTTACAGGGGCACTCGGGGAGCTGTTTTTT
TRBV5-1	.	TRBJ2-1	.	CASSSSTYEQFF	TGCGCCAGCAGTTCATCCACATATGAGCAGTTCTTC
TRBV7-9	.	TRBJ2-5	TRBD2	CASSQLAGLRETQYF	TGTGCCAGCAGCCAACTAGCGGGCCTACGAGAGACCCAGTACTTC
TRBV28	.	TRBJ2-7	.	CASSPLHTYEQYF	TGTGCCAGCAGCCCCCTTCACACCTACGAGCAGTACTTC
TRBV18	.	TRBJ2-3	TRBD2	CASSPAGVAGVGPDTQYF	TGTGCCAGCTCACCCGCCGGGGTAGCGGGAGTGGGCCCAGATACGCAGTATTTT
TRBV19	few	TRBJ2-2	.	CASSIGGTANTGELFF	TGTGCCAGTAGTATTGGGGGGACGGCGAACACCGGGGAGCTGTTTTTT
TRBV30	.	TRBJ2-7	TRBD2	CAWSRKGLAGGEQYF	TGTGCCTGGAGTCGTAAGGGACTAGCGGGCGGCGAGCAGTACTTC
TRBV5-1	.	TRBJ2-1	TRBD2	CASSPTSGFDNEQFF	TGCGCCAGCAGCCCGACTAGCGGGTTTGACAATGAGCAGTTCTTC
TRBV14	once	TRBJ1-1	.	CASSQDLGAAEAFF	TGTGCCAGCAGCCAAGATTTGGGGGCCGCTGAAGCTTTCTTT
TRBV3-1/TRBV3-2	.	TRBJ1-2	TRBD1	CASSQVAGQGHGYTF	TGTGCCAGCAGCCAAGTAGCGGGACAGGGACATGGCTACACCTTC
TRBV6-4	.	TRBJ2-2	TRBD2	CASSVGTSGTGELFF	TGTGCCAGCAGTGTGGGGACTAGCGGCACCGGGGAGCTGTTTTTT
TRBV6-6	.	TRBJ2-5	.	CASSLGGTGETQYF	TGTGCCAGCAGTTTAGGCGGGACTGGCGAGACCCAGTACTTC
TRBV19	.	TRBJ2-7	.	CASSRDSWGQQYF	TGTGCCAGTAGTCGGGACTCCTGGGGTCAGCAGTACTTC
TRBV7-9	.	TRBJ2-1	.	CASGGGLYNEQFF	TGTGCCAGCGGGGGAGGCCTCTACAATGAGCAGTTCTTC
TRBV28	.	TRBJ1-2	.	CASSPRHGYTF	TGTGCCAGCAGCCCTCGTCATGGCTACACCTTC
TRBV18	.	TRBJ2-2	TRBD1	CASSPDRAPTGELFF	TGTGCCAGCTCACCGGACAGGGCTCCCACCGGGGAGCTGTTTTTT
TRBV2	once	TRBJ1-1	.	CASSEVGQRTEAFF	TGTGCCAGCAGTGAAGTCGGTCAGCGCACTGAAGCTTTCTTT
TRBV18	.	TRBJ1-1	.	CASSPSRRGARSNTEAFF	TGTGCCAGCTCACCAAGCCGGCGGGGGGCCCGATCTAACACTGAAGCTTTCTTT
TRBV3-1/TRBV3-2	.	TRBJ2-2	.	CASGLSRGELFF	TGTGCCAGCGGACTTAGTCGCGGGGAGCTGTTTTTT
TRBV4-1	.	TRBJ2-7	TRBD1	CASSHGQVPAQYF	TGCGCCAGCAGCCACGGACAGGTCCCCGCGCAGTACTTC
TRBV6-5	.	TRBJ1-1	.	CASSSGPEAFF	TGTGCCAGCAGTTCAGGCCCTGAAGCTTTCTTT
TRBV2	.	TRBJ2-2	.	CASRTGGELFF	TGTGCCAGCAGGACGGGCGGGGAGCTGTTTTTT
TRBV5-8	.	TRBJ1-3	.	CASSPLGGGTFGNTIYF	TGTGCCAGCAGCCCCCTCGGGGGGGGTACCTTTGGAAACACCATATATTTT
TRBV28	.	TRBJ1-5	.	CASSLRTSNQPQHF	TGTGCCAGCAGTTTACGGACTAGCAATCAGCCCCAGCACTTT
TRBV7-8	.	TRBJ1-6	.	CASSPGYNSPLHF	TGTGCCAGCAGCCCCGGGTATAATTCACCCCTCCACTTT
TRBV7-9	.	TRBJ1-1	.	CASSPPTYTEAFF	TGTGCCAGCAGCCCACCGACATACACTGAAGCTTTCTTT
TRBV5-1	.	TRBJ2-2	TRBD2	CASRVTSGPNGELFF	TGCGCCAGCAGAGTTACTAGCGGGCCTAACGGGGAGCTGTTTTTT
TRBV6-6	.	TRBJ2-7	TRBD1	CASSYSDRELEQYF	TGTGCCAGCAGTTACTCGGACAGGGAACTCGAGCAGTACTTC
TRBV4-1	.	TRBJ2-7	TRBD2	CASSQKFVLAGPTDYEQYF	TGCGCCAGCAGCCAAAAGTTTGTACTAGCGGGCCCCACCGACTACGAGCAGTACTTC
TRBV6-6	.	TRBJ1-5	.	CASSYLRPPGNQPQHF	TGTGCCAGCAGTTATCTCCGGCCTCCAGGGAATCAGCCCCAGCATTTT
TRBV19	.	TRBJ1-4	TRBD1	CASSPGTGNEKLFF	TGTGCCAGTAGTCCCGGGACAGGGAATGAAAAACTGTTTTTT
TRBV18	few	TRBJ1-6	.	CASSVDRNSPLHF	TGTGCCAGCTCAGTTGACAGGAATTCACCCCTCCACTTT
TRBV28	once	TRBJ1-1	TRBD1	CASIQQGLKATEAFF	TGTGCCAGCATCCAACAGGGGCTGAAGGCCACTGAAGCTTTCTTT
TRBV4-1	.	TRBJ2-7	.	CASSPRPGDSYEQYF	TGCGCCAGCAGCCCACGGCCGGGGGATTCCTACGAGCAGTACTTC
TRBV10-1	.	TRBJ2-7	.	CASSDPTASYEQYF	TGCGCCAGCAGTGACCCGACAGCGTCCTACGAGCAGTACTTC
TRBV3-1/TRBV3-2	.	TRBJ2-7	.	CASSQREGYEQYF	TGTGCCAGCAGCCAGCGGGAAGGGTACGAGCAGTACTTC
TRBV6-5	.	TRBJ1-1	.	CASSTPRGITEAFF	TGTGCCAGCAGTACCCCGAGGGGGATCACTGAAGCTTTCTTT
TRBV5-1	.	TRBJ2-7	.	CASGRTRGEQYF	TGCGCCAGCGGAAGGACACGCGGCGAGCAGTACTTC
TRBV5-1	.	TRBJ2-7	.	CASSPRTTYEQYF	TGCGCCAGCAGCCCGAGGACTACCTACGAGCAGTACTTC
TRBV5-1	.	TRBJ2-1	TRBD2	CASQLLWGTSESSYNEQFF	TGCGCCAGCCAGCTTCTTTGGGGGACTAGCGAGAGCTCCTACAATGAGCAGTTCTTC
TRBV19	once	TRBJ2-1	.	CASSRGTSYNEQFF	TGTGCCAGTAGTCGCGGGACTTCCTACAATGAGCAGTTCTTC
TRBV18	.	TRBJ2-7	.	CASSPLDRSYEQYF	TGTGCCAGCTCTCCATTAGACAGGTCCTACGAGCAGTACTTC
TRBV5-1	.	TRBJ2-1	TRBD2	CASSLGSGRIYEQFF	TGCGCCAGCAGCTTGGGTAGCGGGAGGATATATGAGCAGTTCTTC
TRBV5-1	.	TRBJ1-1	TRBD1	CASSLGDRANTEAFF	TGCGCCAGCAGCTTGGGGGACAGGGCGAACACTGAAGCTTTCTTT
TRBV4-2	.	TRBJ2-3	.	CASSQGDTSRNF	TGTGCCAGCAGCCAAGGGGACACCTCCCGCAATTTT
TRBV21-1	once	TRBJ2-3	.	CASSKVGGLAGAYTDTQYF	TGTGCCAGCAGCAAAGTAGGTGGGCTAGCGGGGGCCTACACAGATACGCAGTATTTT
TRBV28	.	TRBJ2-2	.	CASSRLSGTGELFF	TGTGCCAGCAGCCGCCTCTCAGGGACCGGGGAGCTGTTTTTT
TRBV4-2	.	TRBJ1-5	.	CASSQDLEQPQHF	TGTGCCAGCAGCCAAGATCTGGAGCAGCCCCAGCATTTT